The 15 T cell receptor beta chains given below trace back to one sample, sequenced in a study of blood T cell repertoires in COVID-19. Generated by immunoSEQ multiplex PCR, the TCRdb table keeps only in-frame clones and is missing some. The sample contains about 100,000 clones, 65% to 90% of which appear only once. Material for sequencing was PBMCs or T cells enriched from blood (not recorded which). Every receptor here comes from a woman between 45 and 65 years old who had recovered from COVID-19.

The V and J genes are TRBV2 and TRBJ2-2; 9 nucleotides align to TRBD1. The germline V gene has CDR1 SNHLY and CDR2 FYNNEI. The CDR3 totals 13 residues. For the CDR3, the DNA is TGTCTCAGCCACAGGGGGCGGGACGGGGAGCTGTTTTTT. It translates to CLSHRGRDGELFF.

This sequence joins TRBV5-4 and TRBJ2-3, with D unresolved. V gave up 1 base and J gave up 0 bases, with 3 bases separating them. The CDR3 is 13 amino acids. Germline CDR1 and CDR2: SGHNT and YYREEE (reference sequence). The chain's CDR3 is CASSLTSTDTQYF. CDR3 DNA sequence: TGTGCCAGCAGCTTGACTAGCACAGATACGCAGTATTTT.

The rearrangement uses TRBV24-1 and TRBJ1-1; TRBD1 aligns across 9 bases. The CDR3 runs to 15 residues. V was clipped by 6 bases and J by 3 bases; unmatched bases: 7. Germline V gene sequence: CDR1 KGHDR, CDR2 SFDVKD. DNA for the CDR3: TGTGCCACCAGTAAAACCGGGACAGGGCACACTGAAGCTTTCTTT. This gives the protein CATSKTGTGHTEAFF.

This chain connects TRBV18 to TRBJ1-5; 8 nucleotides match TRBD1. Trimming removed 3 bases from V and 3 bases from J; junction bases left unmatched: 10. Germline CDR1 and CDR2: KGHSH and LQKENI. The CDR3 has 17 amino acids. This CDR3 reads CASSPIRTGINNQPQHF. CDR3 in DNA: TGTGCCAGCTCACCGATACGGACAGGGATCAACAATCAGCCCCAGCATTTT.

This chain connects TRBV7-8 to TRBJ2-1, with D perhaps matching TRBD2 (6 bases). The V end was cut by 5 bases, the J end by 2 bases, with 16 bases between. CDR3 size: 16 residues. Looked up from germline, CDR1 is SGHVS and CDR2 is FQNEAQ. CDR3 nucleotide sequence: TGTGCCAGCAGCCCACAGGCCGGGACTGCCTACAATGAGCAGTTCTTC. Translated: CASSPQAGTAYNEQFF.

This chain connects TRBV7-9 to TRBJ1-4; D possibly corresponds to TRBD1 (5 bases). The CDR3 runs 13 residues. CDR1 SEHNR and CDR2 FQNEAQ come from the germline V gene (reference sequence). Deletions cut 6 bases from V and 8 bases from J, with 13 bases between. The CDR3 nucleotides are TGTGCCAGCAGTACGGACGGGGGGGAAAAACTGTTTTTT. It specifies CASSTDGGEKLFF.

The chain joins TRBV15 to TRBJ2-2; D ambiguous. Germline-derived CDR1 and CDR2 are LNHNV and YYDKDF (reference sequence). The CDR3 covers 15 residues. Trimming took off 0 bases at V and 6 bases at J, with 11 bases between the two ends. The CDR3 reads CATSRDSTRPGELFF. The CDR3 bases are TGTGCCACCAGCAGAGATTCGACTCGTCCCGGGGAGCTGTTTTTT.

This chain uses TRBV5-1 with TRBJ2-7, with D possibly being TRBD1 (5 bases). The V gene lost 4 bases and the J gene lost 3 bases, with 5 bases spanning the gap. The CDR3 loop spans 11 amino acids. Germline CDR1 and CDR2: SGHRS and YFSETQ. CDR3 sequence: CASSDSYEQYF. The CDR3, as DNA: TGCGCCAGCAGCGACAGCTACGAGCAGTACTTC. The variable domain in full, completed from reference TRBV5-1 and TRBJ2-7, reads KAGVTQTPRYLIKTRGQQVTLSCSPISGHRSVSWYQQTPGQGLQFLFEYFSETQRNKGNFPGRFSGRQFSNSRSEMNVSTLELGDSALYLCASSDSYEQYFGPGTRLTVT.

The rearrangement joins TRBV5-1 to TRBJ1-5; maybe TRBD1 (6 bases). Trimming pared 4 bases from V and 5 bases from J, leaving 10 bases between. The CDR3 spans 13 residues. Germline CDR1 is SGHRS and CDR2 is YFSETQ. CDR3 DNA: TGCGCCAGCAGCAAGGACAGCTATCAGCCCCAGCATTTT. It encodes CASSKDSYQPQHF. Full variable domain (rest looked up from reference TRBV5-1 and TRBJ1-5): KAGVTQTPRYLIKTRGQQVTLSCSPISGHRSVSWYQQTPGQGLQFLFEYFSETQRNKGNFPGRFSGRQFSNSRSEMNVSTLELGDSALYLCASSKDSYQPQHFGDGTRLSIL.

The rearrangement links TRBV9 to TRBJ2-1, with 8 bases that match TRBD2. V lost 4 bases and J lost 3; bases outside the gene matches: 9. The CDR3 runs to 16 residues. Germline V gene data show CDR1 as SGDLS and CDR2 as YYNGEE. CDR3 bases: TGTGCCAGCAGCCCTGGACTAGCCAAATTCTACAATGAGCAGTTCTTC. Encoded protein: CASSPGLAKFYNEQFF.

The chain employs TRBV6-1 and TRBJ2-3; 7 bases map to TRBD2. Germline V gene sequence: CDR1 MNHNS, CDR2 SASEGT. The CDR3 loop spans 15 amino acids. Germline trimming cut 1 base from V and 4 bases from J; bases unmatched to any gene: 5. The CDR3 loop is CASSEEEGGPDTQYF. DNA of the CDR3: TGTGCCAGCAGTGAAGAAGAGGGAGGGCCAGATACGCAGTATTTT.

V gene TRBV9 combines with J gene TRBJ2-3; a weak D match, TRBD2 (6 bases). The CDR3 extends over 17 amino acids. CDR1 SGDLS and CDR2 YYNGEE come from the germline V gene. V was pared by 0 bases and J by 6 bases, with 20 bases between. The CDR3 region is CASSVDRGGTATDTQYF. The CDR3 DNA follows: TGTGCCAGCAGCGTAGACCGTGGGGGGACCGCCACTGATACGCAGTATTTT.

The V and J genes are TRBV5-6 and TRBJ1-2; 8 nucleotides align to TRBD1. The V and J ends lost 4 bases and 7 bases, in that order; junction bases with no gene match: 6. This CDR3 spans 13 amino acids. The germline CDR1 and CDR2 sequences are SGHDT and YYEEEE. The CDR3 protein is CASSNDRGGGYTF. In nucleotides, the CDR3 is TGTGCCAGCAGCAATGACAGGGGTGGTGGCTACACCTTC.

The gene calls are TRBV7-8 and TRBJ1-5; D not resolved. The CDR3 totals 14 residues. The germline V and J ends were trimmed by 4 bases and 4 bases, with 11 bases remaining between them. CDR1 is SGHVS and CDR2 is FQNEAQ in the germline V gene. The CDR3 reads CASSSSLINQPQHF. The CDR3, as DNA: TGTGCCAGCAGCTCTAGTTTAATAAATCAGCCCCAGCATTTT. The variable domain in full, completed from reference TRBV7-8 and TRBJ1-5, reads GAGVSQSPRYKVAKRGQDVALRCDPISGHVSLFWYQQALGQGPEFLTYFQNEAQLDKSGLPSDRFFAERPEGSVSTLKIQRTQQEDSAVYLCASSSSLINQPQHFGDGTRLSIL.

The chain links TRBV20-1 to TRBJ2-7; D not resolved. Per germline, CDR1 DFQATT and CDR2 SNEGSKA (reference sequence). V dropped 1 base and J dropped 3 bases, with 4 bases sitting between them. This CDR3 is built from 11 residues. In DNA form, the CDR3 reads TGCAGTGCTAGAGTCCTCTACGAGCAGTACTTC. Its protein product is CSARVLYEQYF.